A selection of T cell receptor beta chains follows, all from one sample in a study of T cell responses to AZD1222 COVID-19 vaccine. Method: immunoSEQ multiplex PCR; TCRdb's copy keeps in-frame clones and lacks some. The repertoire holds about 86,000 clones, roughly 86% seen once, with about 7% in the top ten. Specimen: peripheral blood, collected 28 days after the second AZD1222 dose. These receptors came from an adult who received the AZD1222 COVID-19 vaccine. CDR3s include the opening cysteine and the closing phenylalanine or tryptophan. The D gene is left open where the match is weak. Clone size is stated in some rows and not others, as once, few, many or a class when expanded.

cdr3_aa: CASRGQGGGAQYF
cdr3_nt: TGTGCCAGCAGGGGACAGGGCGGGGGGGCCCAGTACTTC
v_call: TRBV2
clone_size: .
d_call: .
j_call: TRBJ2-5

cdr3_aa: CASSLTPRQEFTEAFF
cdr3_nt: TGTGCCAGCAGCTTAACCCCTCGACAGGAATTCACTGAAGCTTTCTTT
v_call: TRBV7-3
clone_size: .
d_call: .
j_call: TRBJ1-1

cdr3_aa: CASSYSRFADNQPQHF
cdr3_nt: TGTGCCAGCAGTTACTCGAGGTTTGCAGACAATCAGCCCCAGCATTTT
v_call: TRBV6-5
clone_size: .
d_call: .
j_call: TRBJ1-5

cdr3_aa: CASRYRAGYGYTF
cdr3_nt: TGTGCCAGCCGTTACAGGGCGGGCTATGGCTACACCTTC
v_call: TRBV3-1/TRBV3-2
clone_size: .
d_call: .
j_call: TRBJ1-2

cdr3_aa: CASRNPGQWNEQYF
cdr3_nt: TGTGCCAGCAGGAATCCGGGACAGTGGAACGAGCAGTACTTC
v_call: TRBV6-5
clone_size: .
d_call: TRBD1
j_call: TRBJ2-7

cdr3_aa: CASSLAVSLETQYF
cdr3_nt: TGTGCCAGCAGCTTAGCAGTATCTCTGGAGACCCAGTACTTC
v_call: TRBV11-2
clone_size: .
d_call: .
j_call: TRBJ2-5

cdr3_aa: CASSFLTPVTDTQYF
cdr3_nt: TGTGCCAGCAGCTTCCTTACCCCCGTCACAGATACGCAGTATTTT
v_call: TRBV7-2
clone_size: .
d_call: .
j_call: TRBJ2-3

cdr3_aa: CAISEAVDRRPSYEQYF
cdr3_nt: TGTGCCATCAGTGAGGCAGTAGACAGGCGGCCTTCCTACGAGCAGTACTTC
v_call: TRBV10-3
clone_size: .
d_call: .
j_call: TRBJ2-7

cdr3_aa: CASTWDFFGGEQFF
cdr3_nt: TGTGCCAGCACATGGGACTTCTTTGGGGGTGAGCAGTTCTTC
v_call: TRBV6-5
clone_size: .
d_call: .
j_call: TRBJ2-1

cdr3_aa: CASHPTGNYNSPLHF
cdr3_nt: TGTGCCAGCCACCCGACAGGAAACTATAATTCACCCCTCCACTTT
v_call: TRBV19
clone_size: once
d_call: .
j_call: TRBJ1-6

cdr3_aa: CASSFAGGELFF
cdr3_nt: TGCGCCAGCAGCTTCGCCGGAGGGGAGCTGTTTTTT
v_call: TRBV5-1
clone_size: .
d_call: .
j_call: TRBJ2-2

cdr3_aa: CASSLADSYGYTF
cdr3_nt: TGCGCCAGCAGCTTGGCCGACAGCTATGGCTACACCTTC
v_call: TRBV5-1
clone_size: .
d_call: .
j_call: TRBJ1-2

cdr3_aa: CSVDERGGVNEQFF
cdr3_nt: TGCAGCGTTGATGAGAGAGGAGGGGTGAATGAGCAGTTCTTC
v_call: TRBV29-1
clone_size: .
d_call: .
j_call: TRBJ2-1

cdr3_aa: CASSLINSPLHF
cdr3_nt: TGTGCCAGCAGCTTAATTAATTCACCCCTCCACTTT
v_call: TRBV7-2
clone_size: .
d_call: .
j_call: TRBJ1-6

cdr3_aa: CASSPINSRSEAFF
cdr3_nt: TGTGCCAGCAGCCCAATTAACAGCCGTTCTGAAGCTTTCTTT
v_call: TRBV6-5
clone_size: .
d_call: .
j_call: TRBJ1-1

cdr3_aa: CASSLDLGRVPETQYF
cdr3_nt: TGTGCCAGCAGCTTGGATCTGGGCAGGGTCCCAGAGACCCAGTACTTC
v_call: TRBV5-6
clone_size: .
d_call: .
j_call: TRBJ2-5

cdr3_aa: CSASELAGDLHEQYF
cdr3_nt: TGCAGTGCTAGTGAACTAGCGGGAGATCTCCACGAGCAGTACTTC
v_call: TRBV20-1
clone_size: .
d_call: TRBD2
j_call: TRBJ2-7

cdr3_aa: CASSPHLGQGEQYF
cdr3_nt: TGTGCCAGCAGTCCCCACCTCGGACAGGGCGAGCAGTACTTC
v_call: TRBV27
clone_size: .
d_call: TRBD1
j_call: TRBJ2-7

cdr3_aa: CASSTFLTPYNEQFF
cdr3_nt: TGTGCCAGTAGTACTTTCCTCACGCCCTACAATGAGCAGTTCTTC
v_call: TRBV19
clone_size: .
d_call: .
j_call: TRBJ2-1

cdr3_aa: CASSLGLAGEADTQYF
cdr3_nt: TGTGCCAGCAGTTTGGGACTAGCGGGAGAGGCAGATACGCAGTATTTT
v_call: TRBV28
clone_size: .
d_call: TRBD2
j_call: TRBJ2-3